A single sample is the source of the 22 T cell receptor beta chains below, sequenced in a study of blood T cell repertoires in COVID-19. Measured with immunoSEQ multiplex PCR; TCRdb has only the in-frame clones, and not every one. Of about 480,000 clones in the sample, roughly nine tenths were seen once. Sequencing was carried out using peripheral blood. The source is a man between 18 and 35 years old with COVID-19, enrolled during active disease.

This clone was picked up one time. V and J are TRBV5-4 and TRBJ2-7; perhaps TRBD2 as D (6 bases). The V end lost 1 base, the J end lost 3 bases, and 14 bases lay between the germline ends. Germline V gene sequence: CDR1 SGHNT, CDR2 YYREEE (reference sequence). The CDR3 length is 15 residues. CDR3 sequence (DNA): TGTGCCAGCAGCTTGTTTGCGGGACGAAACTACGAGCAGTACTTC. Protein: CASSLFAGRNYEQYF.

This clone was seen only once. This chain links TRBV4-1 with TRBJ2-5; D is unresolved. CDR3 length: 12 amino acids. The germline V gene has CDR1 MGHRA and CDR2 YSYEKL. Trimming removed 0 bases from V and 7 bases from J, with 6 bases in between. CDR3 loop: CASSQERGTQYF. Written as DNA, the CDR3 is TGCGCCAGCAGCCAAGAAAGAGGGACCCAGTACTTC.

The genes are TRBV29-1 and TRBJ2-7; TRBD1 matches 8 bases. The CDR3 contains 15 residues. Per germline, CDR1 SQVTM and CDR2 ANQGSEA. Trimming cost V 6 bases and J 2 bases; bases outside gene matches: 12. In DNA, the CDR3 is TGCAGCGTAGAACTACAGGGGGATAGAGCCTACGAGCAGTACTTC. It yields the protein CSVELQGDRAYEQYF.

The chain joins TRBV5-1 to TRBJ2-7, with 9 bases matching TRBD1. The ends lost 4 bases at V and 4 bases at J; junction bases unmatched: 12. This CDR3 spans 16 amino acids. CDR1 SGHRS and CDR2 YFSETQ come from the germline V gene. CDR3 DNA: TGCGCCAGCAGCGGAAGAGGGACAGGGAAAGTATACGAGCAGTACTTC. Translated, it gives CASSGRGTGKVYEQYF.

This chain uses TRBV7-9 with TRBJ1-1; D possibly corresponds to TRBD1 (5 bases). This CDR3 has 15 residues. Germline V gene data show CDR1 as SEHNR and CDR2 as FQNEAQ (reference sequence). The V end lost 7 bases, the J end lost 11 bases, and 26 bases lay between the germline ends. The CDR3 sequence is CASKSSRGNGEGAFF. The CDR3 DNA sequence: TGTGCCAGCAAATCCTCAAGGGGCAATGGGGAGGGCGCTTTCTTT.

The chain has TRBV18 and TRBJ2-7; TRBD1 matches 8 bases. This CDR3 has 17 amino acids. J gave up 2 bases and V 6 bases, and 15 bases lay outside the gene matches. Germline V gene lookup returns CDR1 KGHSH and CDR2 LQKENI. The CDR3 spells CASSRISRDRLAYEQYF. DNA for the CDR3: TGTGCCAGCTCGCGCATTAGTCGGGACAGGCTTGCCTACGAGCAGTACTTC. Full variable domain (rest looked up from reference TRBV18 and TRBJ2-7): NAGVMQNPRHLVRRRGQEARLRCSPMKGHSHVYWYRQLPEEGLKFMVYLQKENIIDESGMPKERFSAEFPKEGPSILRIQQVVRGDSAAYFCASSRISRDRLAYEQYFGPGTRLTVT.

The chain links TRBV24-1 to TRBJ2-2; D ambiguous. V was cut by 4 bases and J by 1 base, with 12 bases left in between. The CDR3 is 16 residues long. Germline V lookup: CDR1 KGHDR, CDR2 SFDVKD. CDR3 DNA sequence: TGTGCCACCAGTGACACCAGGTTTAGGAACACCGGGGAGCTGTTTTTT. Protein product: CATSDTRFRNTGELFF.

In this sample, this clone turned up once. The chain combines TRBV5-4 with TRBJ2-1; 8 nucleotides align to TRBD2. In germline, CDR1 is SGHNT, CDR2 YYREEE (reference sequence). This CDR3 is 13 amino acids long. V gave up 4 bases and J gave up 7 bases; unmatched junction bases: 4. For the CDR3, the DNA is TGTGCCAGCAGCCCGGGGACTAGTAATGAGCAGTTCTTC. Protein sequence: CASSPGTSNEQFF.

The chain links TRBV7-2 to TRBJ2-6, with D possibly being TRBD1 (6 bases). Germline V gene sequence: CDR1 SGHTA, CDR2 FQGNSA. CDR3 size: 16 residues. V was cut by 4 bases and J by 3 bases, with 13 bases left in between. The CDR3 DNA reads TGTGCCAGCAGCTCGTCAGGGGTTAGTGGGGCCAACGTCCTGACTTTC. Protein sequence: CASSSSGVSGANVLTF.

The chain recombines TRBV29-1 with TRBJ2-5; 7 nucleotides line up with TRBD2. The CDR3 loop spans 14 amino acids. V was clipped by 4 bases and J by 4 bases; unmatched bases: 9. Germline V gives CDR1 SQVTM, CDR2 ANQGSEA. The CDR3 DNA is TGCAGCGTTGGTCCGGGACTACTCCGAGAGACCCAGTACTTC. This encodes CSVGPGLLRETQYF.

The CDR3 DNA follows: TGTGCCAGCAGTGCCGGCGAGCGGGGGGGCCAAGAGACCCAGTACTTC. This translates into CASSAGERGGQETQYF. The chain couples TRBV2 to TRBJ2-5; 10 bases map to TRBD2. The CDR3 totals 16 residues. Germline-derived CDR1 and CDR2 are SNHLY and FYNNEI. The trim removed 4 bases at V and 1 base at J, leaving 6 bases unmatched. The entire variable domain, with the rest obtained from reference TRBV2 and TRBJ2-5, is as follows: EPEVTQTPSHQVTQMGQEVILRCVPISNHLYFYWYRQILGQKVEFLVSFYNNEISEKSEIFDDQFSVERPDGSNFTLKIRSTKLEDSAMYFCASSAGERGGQETQYFGPGTRLLVL.

This rearrangement joins TRBV15 to TRBJ2-5; the D gene is possibly TRBD2 (6 bases). V lost 1 base and J lost 0, with 18 bases in between. Germline V lookup: CDR1 LNHNV, CDR2 YYDKDF (reference sequence). The CDR3 spans 18 residues. For the CDR3, the DNA is TGTGCCACCAGCAGAGTTTTGAGGTTAGCGGAACACCAAGAGACCCAGTACTTC. It translates to CATSRVLRLAEHQETQYF. Using reference TRBV15 and TRBJ2-5 for the parts outside the CDR3, the full variable domain is DAMVIQNPRYQVTQFGKPVTLSCSQTLNHNVMYWYQQKSSQAPKLLFHYYDKDFNNEADTPDNFQSRRPNTSFCFLDIRSPGLGDTAMYLCATSRVLRLAEHQETQYFGPGTRLLVL.

This clone was detected a few times. The DNA of the CDR3 is TGTGCCAGCAGCCACTCGGGGTTAAATTCACCCCTCCACTTT. Its protein is CASSHSGLNSPLHF. This chain joins TRBV14 and TRBJ1-6, with D uncertain. CDR1 is SGHDN, CDR2 FVKESK, per germline. Trimming left V 3 bases short and J 7 bases short, with 10 bases between. The CDR3 runs 14 residues.

This clone has a single count. The genes are TRBV7-8 and TRBJ1-6; D is perhaps TRBD1 (5 bases). CDR1 and CDR2 (germline): SGHVS, FQNEAQ. Trimming removed 5 bases from V and 8 bases from J, with 19 bases in between. This CDR3 has 16 residues. CDR3 sequence (DNA): TGTGCCAGCAGCACCACTCCTGGACAACCCGATTCACCCCTCCACTTT. As protein: CASSTTPGQPDSPLHF. Combining the CDR3 with reference TRBV7-8 and TRBJ1-6 gives the whole variable domain GAGVSQSPRYKVAKRGQDVALRCDPISGHVSLFWYQQALGQGPEFLTYFQNEAQLDKSGLPSDRFFAERPEGSVSTLKIQRTQQEDSAVYLCASSTTPGQPDSPLHFGNGTRLTVT.

V and J are TRBV19 and TRBJ2-1, with D unclear. V lost 1 base and J 7 bases, leaving 11 bases between the germline ends. Germline V lookup: CDR1 LNHDA, CDR2 SQIVND (reference sequence). CDR3 length equals 14 residues. This chain's CDR3 is CASSIVSGINEQFF. Here the CDR3 DNA reads TGTGCCAGTAGTATAGTATCGGGTATAAATGAGCAGTTCTTC.

The chain links TRBV6-5 to TRBJ2-6, with D possibly being TRBD1 (5 bases). Germline V CDR1 and CDR2: MNHEY, SVGAGI. This CDR3 region has 15 residues. Trimming removed 2 bases from V and 2 bases from J, with 7 bases in between. The CDR3 is CASSYEGAGANVLTF. CDR3 DNA: TGTGCCAGCAGTTACGAAGGGGCTGGGGCCAACGTCCTGACTTTC.

This rearrangement joins TRBV21-1 to TRBJ2-5; the DNA was not used to check the table's D call, TRBD1. TRBV21-1 is a recognized pseudogene. This CDR3 is 20 amino acids long. In DNA, the CDR3 is TGTGCCAGCAACAACCCGAATGCGAACAGGGGGGCAACTAGTGCAGAGACCCAGTACTTC. Its protein product is CASNNPNANRGATSAETQYF.

V and J are TRBV6-6 and TRBJ1-1, with 7 bases matching TRBD1. V was clipped by 4 bases and J by 8 bases; unmatched bases: 1. The CDR3 runs to 11 residues. Germline lookup yields CDR1 MNHNY and CDR2 SVGAGI (reference sequence). The CDR3 region is CASSSRGEAFF. The CDR3 DNA reads TGTGCCAGCAGTTCCAGGGGGGAAGCTTTCTTT.

This chain joins TRBV5-1 and TRBJ2-3, with D uncertain. CDR1 is SGHRS, CDR2 YFSETQ, per germline. The CDR3 covers 14 residues. V lost 4 bases, J lost 6 bases, and 15 bases lay in between. Written as DNA, the CDR3 is TGCGCCAGCAGCCGCGGCCTCCTTTGGGATACGCAGTATTTT. Protein product: CASSRGLLWDTQYF.

This chain uses TRBV10-1 with TRBJ1-1; a weak D match, TRBD1 (5 bases). Germline loops: CDR1 WNHNN, CDR2 SYGVQD (reference sequence). Trimming shortened V by 1 base and J by 2 bases, and 14 bases separated the two germline ends. The CDR3 loop spans 16 amino acids. The CDR3 bases are TGCGCCAGCAGTGAGTTTGCAGGGTTACCAAACACTGAAGCTTTCTTT. Its translation is CASSEFAGLPNTEAFF.

The V call is TRBV12-3 or TRBV12-4, the J call TRBJ1-1; D may be TRBD1 (6 bases). This CDR3 has 13 residues. V lost 10 bases and J 5 bases, leaving 17 bases between the germline ends. CDR3 residues: CATTNGGATEAFF. The CDR3 DNA follows: TGTGCCACCACCAATGGGGGGGCGACTGAAGCTTTCTTT.

The chain is built from TRBV6-4 and TRBJ2-3; 8 bases align to TRBD2. CDR3 size: 15 residues. The V segment lost 3 bases and the J segment 0 bases; nucleotides outside the gene matches: 2. From germline, CDR1 is MRHNA and CDR2 SNTAGT. CDR3 coding DNA: TGTGCCAGCAGTGAAGGCGGGGGGAGCACAGATACGCAGTATTTT. Protein product: CASSEGGGSTDTQYF.